This record covers a single TCR beta chain. Its target is unknown. The junction does not match germline at one end; this may be a read error. The CDR3 is made up of 12 amino acids. Looked up from germline, CDR1 is MNHEY and CDR2 is SVGAGI. The source of the sample is a study of identifying expanded T cells in peripheral blood. TCRdb's copy holds only in-frame clones and misses some; the assay was immunoSEQ multiplex PCR. The sample holds about 85,000 clones, about nine tenths seen once. Findings and limits, study-wide: Clone count variance between approximately 2-week samples rose with total template count.

Sequenced sample: blood. The source is a person aged 18 to 75 in good health. The V and J genes are TRBV6-5 and TRBJ2-3, with D uncertain. The CDR3 loop reads CASSNPAETQYF. CDR3 coding DNA: TGTGCCAGCAGTAATCCCGCAGAAACGCAGTATTTT.